The 19 T cell receptor beta chains below all came from one sample that was sequenced in a study of shared clonotypes between healthy human individuals. Assay used: immunoSEQ multiplex PCR; TCRdb lists only in-frame clones, some missing. The repertoire holds over 400,000 clones, around 73% seen once, with more than 10% in the top ten. Sequenced sample: PBMCs. The receptors derive from a woman aged 40 to 50 in good health. Some clones in this sample may be carry-over from other donors' samples.

V gene TRBV4-3 combines with J gene TRBJ2-1; D is unclear. This CDR3 contains 15 residues. Germline CDR1 reads LGHNA; CDR2 reads YSLEER. V lost 4 bases to trimming and J lost 6 bases, with 16 bases between them. CDR3 DNA: TGCGCCAGCAGCCGCCTAGAGCCAGCCAGCAATGAGCAGTTCTTC. Protein sequence: CASSRLEPASNEQFF.

This rearrangement joins TRBV11-2 to TRBJ1-2; TRBD1 matches at 7 bases. V trimming: 5 bases; J trimming: 4 bases; junction bases outside the gene matches: 10. This CDR3 is built from 15 residues. Per germline, CDR1 SGHAT and CDR2 FQNNGV. The CDR3 reads CASSKGTELLYGYTF. CDR3 in DNA: TGTGCCAGCAGCAAAGGGACAGAGCTACTCTATGGCTACACCTTC.

The J gene is TRBJ2-1, the V gene TRBV6-6; D not resolved. The ends were cut back, 8 bases at V and 12 bases at J, with 14 bases in the middle. The CDR3 has 11 amino acids. The germline CDR1 and CDR2 sequences are MNHNY and SVGAGI (reference sequence). The CDR3 sequence is CASALSPLQFF. The CDR3 nucleotides are TGTGCCAGCGCCCTATCCCCCCTGCAGTTCTTC.

The V gene is TRBV9, the J gene TRBJ2-7, with D possibly matching TRBD2 (6 bases). The CDR3 consists of 15 residues. Germline-derived CDR1 and CDR2 are SGDLS and YYNGEE. V was trimmed by 3 bases and J by 0 bases, leaving 13 bases between them. As DNA, the CDR3 is TGTGCCAGCAGCGGGCCGTCCGGGAGCTCCTACGAGCAGTACTTC. Translation gives CASSGPSGSSYEQYF.

The table lists this clone with a count of one. The J gene is TRBJ2-2, the V gene TRBV5-1; possibly TRBD2 for D (6 bases). The CDR3 is 14 amino acids. The V and J ends lost 4 bases and 7 bases respectively, with 14 bases between them. CDR1 and CDR2 from the germline V gene are SGHRS and YFSETQ. The CDR3 DNA follows: TGCGCCAGCAGCCCCTTGGAGGGTATCGGGGAGCTGTTTTTT. Amino acid sequence: CASSPLEGIGELFF.

V is TRBV2 and J is TRBJ1-5; 8 nucleotides line up with TRBD1. The CDR3 sequence is 15 residues long. Looked up from germline, CDR1 is SNHLY and CDR2 is FYNNEI. V was clipped by 5 bases and J by 2 bases; unmatched bases: 5. The CDR3 sequence: CASSLDRGGNQPQHF. The CDR3 nucleotides read TGTGCCAGCAGTTTAGACAGGGGTGGCAATCAGCCCCAGCATTTT.

A few counts support this clone. This rearrangement joins TRBV10-3 to TRBJ2-5, with unresolved D. This CDR3 region has 14 residues. Germline V CDR1 and CDR2: ENHRY, SYGVKD. Trimming left V 4 bases short and J 5 bases short, with 14 bases between. CDR3 region: CAISATLSDETQYF. The CDR3 DNA reads as TGTGCCATCAGTGCTACGCTCAGCGACGAGACCCAGTACTTC.

The chain joins TRBV5-1 to TRBJ2-5; 9 bases agree with TRBD1. The CDR3 covers 15 residues. The V gene's germline CDR1 is SGHRS and CDR2 YFSETQ. Trimming at V came to 0 bases and at J to 3 bases, leaving 3 bases not matched to a gene. The CDR3 sequence: CASSLGGTGKETQYF. The CDR3 coding sequence is TGCGCCAGCAGCTTGGGCGGGACAGGGAAAGAGACCCAGTACTTC.

The count of this clone is one. V gene TRBV9 combines with J gene TRBJ2-7; 7 bases are shared with TRBD1. CDR3 length equals 16 residues. Germline V gives CDR1 SGDLS, CDR2 YYNGEE. Trimming took 2 bases from V and 1 from J; bases not matched to a gene: 9. The CDR3 loop reads CASSVGTDPSSYEQYF. CDR3 in DNA: TGTGCCAGCAGCGTGGGGACAGATCCATCTTCCTACGAGCAGTACTTC.

The chain has TRBV19 and TRBJ1-2; TRBD1 agrees at 9 bases. Per the germline V gene, CDR1 is LNHDA and CDR2 is SQIVND (reference sequence). V dropped 3 bases and J dropped 7; count of bases not matched to a gene: 6. The CDR3 is 14 amino acids. CDR3 sequence (DNA): TGTGCCAGTAGTATGGGACAGGGCTCCCCTGGCTACACCTTC. This sequence encodes CASSMGQGSPGYTF. Full variable domain (missing parts from reference TRBV19 and TRBJ1-2): DGGITQSPKYLFRKEGQNVTLSCEQNLNHDAMYWYRQDPGQGLRLIYYSQIVNDFQKGDIAEGYSVSREKKESFPLTVTSAQKNPTAFYLCASSMGQGSPGYTFGSGTRLTVV.

For this clone: Other DNA sequences within the sample encode an identical CDR3. The chain links TRBV6-1 to TRBJ1-1; D is ambiguous. V gave up 2 bases and J gave up 1 base, with 5 bases separating them. Germline assignment: CDR1 MNHNS and CDR2 SASEGT. This CDR3 contains 13 residues. For the CDR3, the DNA is TGTGCCAGCAGTGAACGGGGGAACACTGAAGCTTTCTTT. Its translation: CASSERGNTEAFF.

The CDR3 loop reads CASSPGTGGLSNQPQHF. In DNA, the CDR3 is TGTGCCAGCAGTCCAGGGACAGGGGGCCTTAGCAATCAGCCCCAGCATTTT. J is TRBJ1-5 and V is TRBV28, with 12 nucleotides matching TRBD1. The CDR3 length is 17 residues. Germline trimming cut 5 bases from V and 0 bases from J; bases unmatched to any gene: 5. The germline CDR1 and CDR2 sequences are MDHEN and SYDVKM. The full variable domain, its missing parts supplied by reference TRBV28 and TRBJ1-5, is DVKVTQSSRYLVKRTGEKVFLECVQDMDHENMFWYRQDPGLGLRLIYFSYDVKMKEKGDIPEGYSVSREKKERFSLILESASTNQTSMYLCASSPGTGGLSNQPQHFGDGTRLSIL.

The chain uses TRBV5-4 and TRBJ1-1; D not resolved. Trimming removed 0 bases at V and 2 bases at J, with 11 bases between. Germline CDR1 is SGHNT and CDR2 is YYREEE (reference sequence). CDR3 length equals 15 residues. CDR3 coding DNA: TGTGCCAGCAGCTTGGCCGAGACAACCAACACTGAAGCTTTCTTT. Amino acids: CASSLAETTNTEAFF.

V usage is TRBV4-1 and J usage is TRBJ2-1, with D possibly being TRBD1 or TRBD2 (5 bases each). V was shortened by 0 bases and J by 15 bases, with 21 bases between the two germline ends. Looked up from germline, CDR1 is MGHRA and CDR2 is YSYEKL. This CDR3 contains 15 residues. CDR3 sequence: CASSQEGRGARVLFF. The CDR3 DNA is TGCGCCAGCAGCCAAGAGGGGAGAGGGGCTAGAGTCCTGTTCTTC.

V is TRBV7-9 and J is TRBJ2-1; D may be TRBD2 (6 bases). Germline CDR1 is SEHNR and CDR2 is FQNEAQ (reference sequence). The V gene lost 4 bases and the J gene lost 0 bases, with 10 bases spanning the gap. The CDR3 is 15 amino acids. The CDR3 loop is CASSYRGSSYNEQFF. As DNA, the CDR3 is TGTGCCAGCAGCTATCGGGGGAGCTCCTACAATGAGCAGTTCTTC.

V usage is TRBV19 and J usage is TRBJ1-1; D not resolved. V was cut by 4 bases and J by 11 bases, with 14 bases left in between. The germline gives CDR1 LNHDA, CDR2 SQIVND (reference sequence). This CDR3 is built from 12 residues. The CDR3 DNA follows: TGTGCCAGTAGTACGGGAGGTTTTGAGGCTTTCTTT. Its translation: CASSTGGFEAFF.

This clone was seen a single time. The chain recombines TRBV7-9 with TRBJ2-7; TRBD1 matches at 7 bases. The CDR3 loop spans 12 amino acids. The V and J ends lost 5 bases and 6 bases, in that order; junction bases with no gene match: 4. Germline loops: CDR1 SEHNR, CDR2 FQNEAQ (reference sequence). This CDR3 is CASSPNRGEQYF. Here the CDR3 DNA reads TGTGCCAGCAGCCCGAACAGGGGCGAGCAGTACTTC.

This clone occurred once. The chain recombines TRBV7-9 with TRBJ2-3; 10 positions agree with TRBD2. V shed 1 base and J 1 base; nucleotides not matched to a gene: 11. This CDR3 is built from 19 residues. Germline V CDR1 and CDR2: SEHNR, FQNEAQ (reference sequence). CDR3 sequence reads: CASSLGKREGPLRTDTQYF. DNA of the CDR3: TGTGCCAGCAGCTTAGGGAAGCGGGAGGGCCCACTCCGCACAGATACGCAGTATTTT.

This clone occurred once. This chain joins TRBV20-1 and TRBJ2-1; D gene ambiguous. The CDR3 spans 11 residues. Germline loops: CDR1 DFQATT, CDR2 SNEGSKA (reference sequence). The germline V and J ends were trimmed by 6 bases and 6 bases, with 9 bases remaining between them. In nucleotides, the CDR3 is TGCAGTGCCCCGGTCATCAATGAGCAGTTCTTC. Its protein is CSAPVINEQFF.